One and the same sample provided the 20 T cell receptor beta chains below, sequenced in a study of T cells in Graves' hyperthyroidism and ophthalmopathy. Researchers amplified the TCR beta CDR3 regions from RNA transcripts. The HTBI primer set drove a first-round RT-PCR of the TCR CDR3. TCRdb redid the calling of the multiplex PCR reads with MiXCR, one entry per CDR3 protein. The sample has approximately 380,000 distinct CDR3 sequences, about 20% seen once. Sequencing was performed on blood. The receptor set was obtained from a woman aged 18-29 years with Graves' hyperthyroidism.

The chain has TRBV12-3 or TRBV12-4 and TRBJ2-7; TRBD2 might be the D (6 bases). V dropped 9 bases and J dropped 0 bases, with 12 bases sitting between them. CDR3 length: 13 amino acids. CDR3 sequence: CASSRRVSYEQYF. CDR3 DNA: TGTGCCAGTAGTAGGAGGGTCTCCTACGAGCAGTACTTC.

Many counts were recorded for this clonotype. The V call is TRBV7-8, the J call TRBJ1-5, with a possible D match to TRBD1 (5 bases). Germline V gene data show CDR1 as SGHVS and CDR2 as FQNEAQ. The CDR3 is made up of 16 amino acids. The V end was cut by 3 bases, the J end by 1 base, with 13 bases between. CDR3 sequence reads: CASSLEGSLSNQPQHF. CDR3 nucleotides: TGTGCCAGCAGCTTGGAGGGGAGTTTGAGCAATCAGCCCCAGCATTTT.

Ten or more counts support this clonotype. V and J are TRBV20-1 and TRBJ1-5; TRBD1 might be the D (5 bases). The germline gives CDR1 DFQATT, CDR2 SNEGSKA (reference sequence). The CDR3 extends over 16 amino acids. V lost 0 bases and J 0 bases, leaving 12 bases between the germline ends. The DNA for the CDR3 is TGCAGTGCTAGAGATCTAGGTGGGGGTAGCAATCAGCCCCAGCATTTT. Amino acid sequence: CSARDLGGGSNQPQHF.

This clonotype was observed a handful of times. This chain links TRBV20-1 with TRBJ1-5, with TRBD1 matching 11 bases. The length of the CDR3 is 15 residues. Germline CDR1 reads DFQATT; CDR2 reads SNEGSKA (reference sequence). V lost 6 bases, J lost 7 bases, and 11 bases stayed unmatched. The CDR3 nucleotides are TGCAGTGCAAAGACCCCGGACAGGGGGCGACAGCCCCAGCATTTT. This encodes CSAKTPDRGRQPQHF.

This clonotype was counted at least ten times. This chain joins TRBV5-1 and TRBJ1-1; D is perhaps TRBD1 (6 bases). The germline V gene encodes CDR1 SGHRS and CDR2 YFSETQ. The V end lost 7 bases, the J end lost 5 bases, and 21 bases lay between the germline ends. The CDR3 loop spans 15 amino acids. The CDR3 spells CASGSGTFPMTEAFF. The CDR3 coding sequence is TGCGCCAGCGGATCCGGGACATTCCCCATGACTGAAGCTTTCTTT.

In its sample, this clonotype was seen many times. The V call is TRBV20-1, the J call TRBJ1-2; perhaps TRBD1 as D (6 bases). Per germline, CDR1 DFQATT and CDR2 SNEGSKA (reference sequence). The CDR3 contains 14 residues. Trimming shortened V by 5 bases and J by 0 bases, and 13 bases separated the two germline ends. In DNA, the CDR3 is TGCAGTGCTCGCCGGGACACGACTAACTATGGCTACACCTTC. This gives the protein CSARRDTTNYGYTF.

There are many counts of this clonotype. This chain joins TRBV7-2 and TRBJ1-1; no definite D call. V lost 10 bases to trimming and J lost 4 bases, with 16 bases between them. Germline CDR1 reads SGHTA; CDR2 reads FQGNSA. The CDR3 consists of 13 residues. The CDR3 spells CATIGIGSTEAFF. The CDR3 nucleotides are TGTGCCACCATAGGGATCGGGAGCACTGAAGCTTTCTTT.

Notes on this clonotype: Germline and junction disagree at one end, which may indicate a read error. The chain joins TRBV12-3 or TRBV12-4 to TRBJ1-1; D call uncertain. The CDR3 extends over 12 amino acids. This CDR3 is CASSPQSTEASF. The CDR3 DNA reads as TGTGCCAGCAGCCCTCAGAGCACTGAGGCTTCCTTT.

J is TRBJ1-1 and V is TRBV4-1; D not resolved. The V gene's germline CDR1 is MGHRA and CDR2 YSYEKL. The CDR3 sequence is 15 residues long. V lost 4 bases and J 4 bases, leaving 16 bases between the germline ends. Written as DNA, the CDR3 is TGCGCCAGCAGCCCAACCCCGGGATCGGTCACTGAAGCTTTCTTT. Protein: CASSPTPGSVTEAFF.

The V call is TRBV5-1, the J call TRBJ2-7; no clear D gene. This CDR3 spans 11 amino acids. CDR1 and CDR2 (germline): SGHRS, YFSETQ. With 2 bases removed from V and 8 bases from J, the gap between germline ends came to 8 bases. CDR3 sequence reads: CASSLTEKQYF. The CDR3 coding sequence is TGCGCCAGCAGCTTAACGGAAAAGCAGTACTTC.

This clonotype was seen a handful of times. V usage is TRBV9 and J usage is TRBJ1-2; no firm D call. Germline lookup yields CDR1 SGDLS and CDR2 YYNGEE. Trimming removed 4 bases at V and 7 bases at J, with 14 bases between. The CDR3 sequence is 13 residues long. The CDR3 is CASSQGKAAGYTF. CDR3 sequence (DNA): TGTGCCAGCAGCCAAGGCAAGGCGGCTGGCTACACCTTC. Full variable domain (outside the CDR3, taken from reference TRBV9 and TRBJ1-2): DSGVTQTPKHLITATGQRVTLRCSPRSGDLSVYWYQQSLDQGLQFLIQYYNGEERAKGNILERFSAQQFPDLHSELNLSSLELGDSALYFCASSQGKAAGYTFGSGTRLTVV.

In its sample, this clonotype was seen many times. The rearrangement uses TRBV7-8 and TRBJ2-7; perhaps TRBD1 as D (5 bases). CDR1 and CDR2 (germline): SGHVS, FQNEAQ. V lost 5 bases and J 0 bases, leaving 14 bases between the germline ends. This CDR3 comprises 15 residues. The CDR3 here is CASSATVLPSYEQYF. CDR3 bases: TGTGCCAGCAGCGCGACAGTTCTCCCCTCCTACGAGCAGTACTTC. The variable domain in full, completed from reference TRBV7-8 and TRBJ2-7, reads GAGVSQSPRYKVAKRGQDVALRCDPISGHVSLFWYQQALGQGPEFLTYFQNEAQLDKSGLPSDRFFAERPEGSVSTLKIQRTQQEDSAVYLCASSATVLPSYEQYFGPGTRLTVT.

This clonotype came up many times. The chain uses TRBV20-1 and TRBJ1-2; 11 bases line up with TRBD1. The CDR3 extends over 14 amino acids. The J segment lost 7 bases and the V segment lost 6 bases, leaving 10 bases of the junction unmatched. Germline-derived CDR1 and CDR2 are DFQATT and SNEGSKA (reference sequence). The CDR3 DNA follows: TGCAGTGCGGGGACAGGGGGTATATTGACTGGCTACACCTTC. Translation: CSAGTGGILTGYTF.

This clonotype was seen more than once but under ten times. The chain employs TRBV20-1 and TRBJ2-2; 8 nucleotides agree with TRBD1. Germline V gene lookup returns CDR1 DFQATT and CDR2 SNEGSKA (reference sequence). V lost 0 bases and J lost 6; bases outside the gene matches: 9. The CDR3 is 16 amino acids. The CDR3 sequence: CSARDIVTGESGELFF. CDR3 bases: TGCAGTGCTAGAGATATTGTGACAGGGGAGTCCGGGGAGCTGTTTTTT.

This clonotype has a count of ten or more. V and J are TRBV12-3 or TRBV12-4 and TRBJ2-7; TRBD2 aligns across 7 bases. The CDR3 length is 17 residues. Unmatched junction bases numbered 14, after V lost 0 bases and J lost 6 bases. CDR3 DNA: TGTGCCAGCAGTTTAGCGGCCGTAAGTCTCGCTAGCGGCGAGCAGTACTTC. It translates to CASSLAAVSLASGEQYF.

There are many counts of this clonotype. The CDR3, as DNA: TGTGCCAGCAGTTTGCAGGGGTCCCAAGAGACCCAGTACTTC. Amino acid sequence: CASSLQGSQETQYF. The chain recombines TRBV12-3 or TRBV12-4 with TRBJ2-5; perhaps TRBD1 as D (6 bases). The ends were cut back, 3 bases at V and 1 base at J, with 9 bases in the middle. This CDR3 spans 14 amino acids.

This clonotype was detected many times. The chain links TRBV29-1 to TRBJ2-2; TRBD2 might be the D (6 bases). The germline V gene encodes CDR1 SQVTM and CDR2 ANQGSEA. This CDR3 is built from 11 residues. Here the CDR3 DNA reads TGCAGTGCGGGGTCGTTCGGGGAGCTGTTTTTT. Translated: CSAGSFGELFF.

This clonotype was counted ten times or more. The chain employs TRBV2 and TRBJ2-5, with 10 bases aligning to TRBD1. Per the germline V gene, CDR1 is SNHLY and CDR2 is FYNNEI. The V gene end was trimmed by 6 bases and the J gene end by 2 bases; junction bases not matched to a gene: 6. The CDR3 is made up of 15 amino acids. The CDR3 spells CASSQDRGLQETQYF. CDR3 nucleotide sequence: TGTGCCAGCAGCCAAGACAGGGGGCTACAAGAGACCCAGTACTTC.

In its sample, this clonotype was seen a few times. The V call is TRBV5-1, the J call TRBJ1-2; 7 bases fit TRBD1. This CDR3 has 14 residues. V was clipped by 5 bases and J by 6 bases; unmatched bases: 10. Germline V lookup: CDR1 SGHRS, CDR2 YFSETQ. Here the CDR3 DNA reads TGCGCCAGCAGAGAGGGGGCGAGTGGGAATGGCTACACCTTC. It yields the protein CASREGASGNGYTF.

In this sample, this clonotype turned up many times. J is TRBJ2-7 and V is TRBV20-1; no definite D call. V was clipped by 0 bases and J by 4 bases, with 10 bases between them. Germline-derived CDR1 and CDR2 are DFQATT and SNEGSKA (reference sequence). CDR3 length: 13 amino acids. CDR3 in amino acids: CSARDRAEYEQYF. CDR3 in DNA: TGCAGTGCTAGAGACCGAGCTGAATACGAGCAGTACTTC.